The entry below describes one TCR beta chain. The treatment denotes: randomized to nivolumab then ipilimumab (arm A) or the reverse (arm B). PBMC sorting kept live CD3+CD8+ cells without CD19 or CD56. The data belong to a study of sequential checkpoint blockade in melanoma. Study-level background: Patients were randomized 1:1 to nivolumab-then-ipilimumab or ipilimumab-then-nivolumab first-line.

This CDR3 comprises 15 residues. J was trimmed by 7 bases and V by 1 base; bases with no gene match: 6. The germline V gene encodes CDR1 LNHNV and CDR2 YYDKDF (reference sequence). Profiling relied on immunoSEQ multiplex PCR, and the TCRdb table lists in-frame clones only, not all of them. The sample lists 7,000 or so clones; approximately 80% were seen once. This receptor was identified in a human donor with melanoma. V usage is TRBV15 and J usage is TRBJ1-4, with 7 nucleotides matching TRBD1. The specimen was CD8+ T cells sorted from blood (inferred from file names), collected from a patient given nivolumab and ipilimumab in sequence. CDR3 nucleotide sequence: TGTGCCACCAGCAGAGCAGACAGGGTTGCTGAAAAACTGTTTTTT. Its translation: CATSRADRVAEKLFF.